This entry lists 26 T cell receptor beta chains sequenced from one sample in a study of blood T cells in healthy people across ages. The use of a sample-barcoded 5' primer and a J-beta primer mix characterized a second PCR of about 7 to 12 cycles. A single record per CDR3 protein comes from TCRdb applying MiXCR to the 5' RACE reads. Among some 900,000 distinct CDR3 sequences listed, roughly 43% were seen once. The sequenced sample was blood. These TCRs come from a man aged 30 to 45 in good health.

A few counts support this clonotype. The CDR3 DNA sequence: TGCAGCGGGCGGGGAGGTAGGAACACTGAAGCTTTCTTT. This encodes CSGRGGRNTEAFF. This chain uses TRBV29-1 with TRBJ1-1; D is unclear. Germline CDR1 and CDR2: SQVTM and ANQGSEA. Deletions cut 7 bases from V and 1 base from J, with 13 bases between. There are 13 residues in the CDR3.

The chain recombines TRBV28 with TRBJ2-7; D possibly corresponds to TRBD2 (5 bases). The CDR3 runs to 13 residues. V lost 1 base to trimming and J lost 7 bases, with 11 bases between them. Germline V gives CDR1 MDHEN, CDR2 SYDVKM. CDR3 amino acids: CASSLSPTGEQYF. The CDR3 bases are TGTGCCAGCAGTTTATCCCCTACGGGGGAGCAGTACTTC.

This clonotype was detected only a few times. This CDR3 is CASSQTTSGGSYEQYF. The CDR3 region has the DNA TGCGCCAGCAGCCAAACGACTAGCGGGGGATCCTACGAGCAGTACTTC. V is TRBV4-1 and J is TRBJ2-7; 12 bases are a match to TRBD2. V trimming: 2 bases; J trimming: 1 base; junction bases outside the gene matches: 3. Germline lookup yields CDR1 MGHRA and CDR2 YSYEKL. The CDR3 extends over 16 amino acids.

The CDR3 protein is CSVREARGTSTDTQYF. CDR3 coding DNA: TGCAGTGTTCGAGAGGCTCGCGGGACTAGCACAGATACGCAGTATTTT. The rearrangement uses TRBV20-1 and TRBJ2-3; the D gene is possibly TRBD2 (6 bases). Between the trimmed V and J ends, which lost 7 bases and 0 bases, there was a span of 20 bases. CDR1 and CDR2 from the germline V gene are DFQATT and SNEGSKA (reference sequence). This CDR3 contains 16 residues.

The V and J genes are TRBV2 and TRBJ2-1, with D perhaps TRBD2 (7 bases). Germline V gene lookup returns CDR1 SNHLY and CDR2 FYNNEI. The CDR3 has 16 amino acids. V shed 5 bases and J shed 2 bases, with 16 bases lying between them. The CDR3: CASSSSRGGTYNEQFF. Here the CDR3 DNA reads TGTGCCAGCAGTAGCTCTCGCGGGGGCACCTACAATGAGCAGTTCTTC.

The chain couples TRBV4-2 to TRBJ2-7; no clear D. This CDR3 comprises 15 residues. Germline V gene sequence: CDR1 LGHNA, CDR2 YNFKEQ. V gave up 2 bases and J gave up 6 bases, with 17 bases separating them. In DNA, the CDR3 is TGTGCCAGCAGCCAACCCCCCGGTCAGCCCCCCGAGCAGTACTTC. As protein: CASSQPPGQPPEQYF.

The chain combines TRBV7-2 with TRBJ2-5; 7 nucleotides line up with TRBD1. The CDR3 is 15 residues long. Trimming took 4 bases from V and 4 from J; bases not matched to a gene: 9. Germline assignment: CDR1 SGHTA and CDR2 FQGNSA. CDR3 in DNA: TGTGCCAGCAGCTACCAAGGGGGCGAGGGAGAGACCCAGTACTTC. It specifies CASSYQGGEGETQYF.

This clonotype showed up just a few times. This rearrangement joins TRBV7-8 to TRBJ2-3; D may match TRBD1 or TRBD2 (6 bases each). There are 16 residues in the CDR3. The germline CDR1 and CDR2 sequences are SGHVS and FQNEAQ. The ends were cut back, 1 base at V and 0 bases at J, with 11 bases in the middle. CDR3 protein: CASSLESGASTDTQYF. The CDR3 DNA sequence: TGTGCCAGCAGCTTAGAGTCGGGGGCTAGCACAGATACGCAGTATTTT.

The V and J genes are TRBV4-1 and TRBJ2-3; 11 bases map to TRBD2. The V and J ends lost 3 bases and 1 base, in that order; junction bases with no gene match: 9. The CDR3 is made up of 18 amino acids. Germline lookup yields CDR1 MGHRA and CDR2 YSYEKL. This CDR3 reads CASSHGETSGVRTDTQYF. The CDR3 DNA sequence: TGCGCCAGCAGCCATGGTGAGACTAGCGGGGTTCGCACAGATACGCAGTATTTT.

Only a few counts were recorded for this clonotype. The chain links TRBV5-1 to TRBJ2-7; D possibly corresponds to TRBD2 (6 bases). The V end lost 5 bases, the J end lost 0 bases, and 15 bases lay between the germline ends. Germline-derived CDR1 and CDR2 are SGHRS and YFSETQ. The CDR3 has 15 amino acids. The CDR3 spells CASRVSSVDSYEQYF. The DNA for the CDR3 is TGCGCCAGCAGGGTTTCTAGCGTCGACTCCTACGAGCAGTACTTC. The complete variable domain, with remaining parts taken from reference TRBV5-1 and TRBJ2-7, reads KAGVTQTPRYLIKTRGQQVTLSCSPISGHRSVSWYQQTPGQGLQFLFEYFSETQRNKGNFPGRFSGRQFSNSRSEMNVSTLELGDSALYLCASRVSSVDSYEQYFGPGTRLTVT.

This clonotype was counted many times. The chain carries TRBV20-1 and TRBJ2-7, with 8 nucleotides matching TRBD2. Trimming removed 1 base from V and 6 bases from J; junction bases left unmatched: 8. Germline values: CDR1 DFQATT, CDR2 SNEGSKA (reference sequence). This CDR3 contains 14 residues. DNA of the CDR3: TGCAGTGCTAGAGTCCCGGGACTAGAGGGCGAGCAGTACTTC. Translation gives CSARVPGLEGEQYF.

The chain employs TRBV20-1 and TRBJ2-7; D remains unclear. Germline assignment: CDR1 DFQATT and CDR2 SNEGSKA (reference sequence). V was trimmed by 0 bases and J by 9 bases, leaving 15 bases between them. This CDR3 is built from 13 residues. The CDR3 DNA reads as TGCAGTGCTAGAGAGATTCCCCGGCCGGGGCAGTACTTC. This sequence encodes CSAREIPRPGQYF.

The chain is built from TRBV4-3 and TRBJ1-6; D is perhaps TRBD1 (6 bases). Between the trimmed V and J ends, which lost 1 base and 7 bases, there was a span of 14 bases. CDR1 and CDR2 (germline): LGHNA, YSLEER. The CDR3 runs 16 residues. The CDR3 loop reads CASSQGYAGENSPLHF. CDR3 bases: TGCGCCAGCAGCCAAGGATATGCAGGGGAGAATTCACCCCTCCACTTT.

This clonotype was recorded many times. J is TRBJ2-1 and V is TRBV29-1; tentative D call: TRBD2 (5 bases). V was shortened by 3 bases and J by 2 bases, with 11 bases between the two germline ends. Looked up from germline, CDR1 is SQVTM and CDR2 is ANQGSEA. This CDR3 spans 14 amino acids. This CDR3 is CSVDVGSAYNEQFF. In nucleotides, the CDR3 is TGCAGCGTTGACGTAGGGAGTGCCTACAATGAGCAGTTCTTC.

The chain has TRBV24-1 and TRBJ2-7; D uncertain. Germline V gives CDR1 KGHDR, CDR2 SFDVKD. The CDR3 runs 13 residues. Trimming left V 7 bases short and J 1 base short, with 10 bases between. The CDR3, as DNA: TGTGCCACCAGGGCGGACGGATCCTACGAGCAGTACTTC. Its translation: CATRADGSYEQYF.

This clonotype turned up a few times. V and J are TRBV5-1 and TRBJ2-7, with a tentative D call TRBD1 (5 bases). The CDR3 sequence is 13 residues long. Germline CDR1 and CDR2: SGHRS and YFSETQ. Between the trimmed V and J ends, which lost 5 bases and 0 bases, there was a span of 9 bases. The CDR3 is CASRGADSYEQYF. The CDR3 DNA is TGCGCCAGCAGAGGGGCGGACTCCTACGAGCAGTACTTC.

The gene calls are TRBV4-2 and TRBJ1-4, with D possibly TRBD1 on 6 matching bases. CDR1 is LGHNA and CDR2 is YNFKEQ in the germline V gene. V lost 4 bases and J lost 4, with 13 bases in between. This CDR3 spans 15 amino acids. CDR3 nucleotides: TGTGCCAGCAGCCCGCTGGACAGATTTAATGAAAAACTGTTTTTT. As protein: CASSPLDRFNEKLFF.

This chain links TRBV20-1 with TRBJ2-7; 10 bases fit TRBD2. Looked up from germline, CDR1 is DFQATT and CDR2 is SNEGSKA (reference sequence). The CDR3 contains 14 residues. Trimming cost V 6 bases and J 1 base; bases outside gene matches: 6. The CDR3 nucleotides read TGCAGTGCCGTCCCTAGCGGGGGTTCCTACGAGCAGTACTTC. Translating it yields CSAVPSGGSYEQYF.

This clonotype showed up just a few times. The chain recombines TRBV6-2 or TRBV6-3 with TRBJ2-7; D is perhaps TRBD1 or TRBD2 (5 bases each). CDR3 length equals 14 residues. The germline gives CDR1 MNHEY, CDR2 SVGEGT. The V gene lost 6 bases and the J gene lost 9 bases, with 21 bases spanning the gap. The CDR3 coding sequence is TGTGCCAGCAGCTCCCCAGGGACGAATTACTTGCAGTACTTC. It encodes CASSSPGTNYLQYF.

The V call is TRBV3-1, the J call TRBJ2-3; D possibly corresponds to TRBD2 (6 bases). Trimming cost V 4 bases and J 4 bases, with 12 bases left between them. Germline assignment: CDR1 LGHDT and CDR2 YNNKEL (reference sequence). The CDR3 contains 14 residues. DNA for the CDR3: TGTGCCAGCAGCCCCCGACTAGTTTCAGATACGCAGTATTTT. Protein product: CASSPRLVSDTQYF.

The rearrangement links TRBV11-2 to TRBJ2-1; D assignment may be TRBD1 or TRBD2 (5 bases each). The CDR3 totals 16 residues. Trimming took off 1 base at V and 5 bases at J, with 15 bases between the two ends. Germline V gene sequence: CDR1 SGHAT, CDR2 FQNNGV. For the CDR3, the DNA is TGTGCCAGCAGCTTAGTGGGTCGGGGCACCAACAATGAGCAGTTCTTC. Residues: CASSLVGRGTNNEQFF. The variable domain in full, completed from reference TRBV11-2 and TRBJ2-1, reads EAGVAQSPRYKIIEKRQSVAFWCNPISGHATLYWYQQILGQGPKLLIQFQNNGVVDDSQLPKDRFSAERLKGVDSTLKIQPAKLEDSAVYLCASSLVGRGTNNEQFFGPGTRLTVL.

The CDR3 bases are TGCAGTGCTAGAGATCCTCAGTCAACTAATGAAAAACTGTTTTTT. Residues: CSARDPQSTNEKLFF. The chain combines TRBV20-1 with TRBJ1-4; the D is unclear. CDR1 and CDR2 (germline): DFQATT, SNEGSKA (reference sequence). V was pared by 0 bases and J by 0 bases, with 8 bases between. The CDR3 is made up of 15 amino acids.

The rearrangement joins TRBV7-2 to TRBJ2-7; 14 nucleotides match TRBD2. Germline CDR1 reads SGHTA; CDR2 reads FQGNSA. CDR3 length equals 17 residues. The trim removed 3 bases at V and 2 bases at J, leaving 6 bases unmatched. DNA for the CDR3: TGTGCCAGCAGCTTCGGGACTAGCGGGGGTAGCGCCTACGAGCAGTACTTC. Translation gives CASSFGTSGGSAYEQYF.

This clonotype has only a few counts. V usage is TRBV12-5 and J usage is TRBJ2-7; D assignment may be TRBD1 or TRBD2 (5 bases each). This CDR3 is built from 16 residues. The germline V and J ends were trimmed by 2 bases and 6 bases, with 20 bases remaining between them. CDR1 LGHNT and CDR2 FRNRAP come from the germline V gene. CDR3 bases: TGTGCTAGTGGTTTGCCCCCTGGTAGGGGACCCGGCGAGCAGTACTTC. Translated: CASGLPPGRGPGEQYF.

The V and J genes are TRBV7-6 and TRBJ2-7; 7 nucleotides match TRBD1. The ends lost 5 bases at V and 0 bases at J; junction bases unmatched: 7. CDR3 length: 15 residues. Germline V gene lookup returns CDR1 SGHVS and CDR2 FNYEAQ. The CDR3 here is CASSAQTGSSYEQYF. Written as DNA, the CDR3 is TGTGCCAGCAGCGCCCAGACAGGGAGCTCCTACGAGCAGTACTTC. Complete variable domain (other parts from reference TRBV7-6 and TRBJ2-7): GAGVSQSPRYKVTKRGQDVALRCDPISGHVSLYWYRQALGQGPEFLTYFNYEAQQDKSGLPNDRFSAERPEGSISTLTIQRTEQRDSAMYRCASSAQTGSSYEQYFGPGTRLTVT.

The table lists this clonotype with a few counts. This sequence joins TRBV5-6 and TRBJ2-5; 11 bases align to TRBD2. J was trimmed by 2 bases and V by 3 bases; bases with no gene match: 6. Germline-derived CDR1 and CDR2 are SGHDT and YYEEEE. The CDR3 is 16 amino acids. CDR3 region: CASSSTGLAVQETQYF. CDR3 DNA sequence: TGTGCCAGCAGCTCAACGGGACTAGCGGTACAAGAGACCCAGTACTTC.